Below, 10 T cell receptor beta chains from the same sample are listed, as sequenced in a study of T-cell reconstitution after alpha-beta-depleted transplantation in children. Unique molecular identifiers tagged the TCRbeta library. TCRdb recomputed calls from the PCR reads with MiXCR, one row per CDR3 protein. The sample holds roughly 200,000 distinct CDR3 sequences, about 15% seen once. The sample was PBMCs from the stem cell graft donor, taken from the stem cell graft. The origin of the receptors is a human donor who donated a stem cell graft to a child with acute lymphoblastic leukemia.

The rearrangement links TRBV24-1 to TRBJ2-1, with 7 bases fitting TRBD2. This CDR3 region has 14 residues. The germline V gene has CDR1 KGHDR and CDR2 SFDVKD. J lost 8 bases, V lost 5 bases, and 8 bases had no gene match. Here the CDR3 DNA reads TGTGCCACCAGTGCCGCCGGGGGGTCGCATGAGCAGTTCTTC. This sequence encodes CATSAAGGSHEQFF.

This clonotype was observed at least ten times. This chain links TRBV20-1 with TRBJ1-5; D uncertain. Germline values: CDR1 DFQATT, CDR2 SNEGSKA (reference sequence). This CDR3 is built from 14 residues. V lost 3 bases, J lost 2 bases, and 11 bases lay in between. CDR3 nucleotides: TGCAGTGCTAGCGGGGTAGGACGCAATCAGCCCCAGCATTTT. This encodes CSASGVGRNQPQHF.

This clonotype was picked up many times. The chain couples TRBV11-2 to TRBJ2-7; D is perhaps TRBD1 (6 bases). Germline V gives CDR1 SGHAT, CDR2 FQNNGV. This CDR3 is built from 14 residues. V lost 7 bases, J lost 4 bases, and 17 bases lay in between. The CDR3 bases are TGTGCCAGCACCGGAGACAGGTTGGGATACGAGCAGTACTTC. Translating it yields CASTGDRLGYEQYF.

The V gene is TRBV6-5, the J gene TRBJ2-1, with 12 bases that match TRBD1. The CDR3 totals 18 residues. The junction had 14 bases not matched to a gene; V was cut back by 7 bases and J by 4 bases. Germline loops: CDR1 MNHEY, CDR2 SVGAGI. Here the CDR3 reads CASIIRPGQGAGYNEQFF. CDR3 DNA: TGTGCCAGCATTATAAGACCGGGACAGGGGGCGGGATACAATGAGCAGTTCTTC.

The chain couples TRBV29-1 to TRBJ1-1, with D perhaps TRBD1 (6 bases). V was clipped by 8 bases and J by 11 bases, with 18 bases between them. The CDR3 has 11 residues. Germline lookup yields CDR1 SQVTM and CDR2 ANQGSEA. The CDR3 is CSPVEGGNAFF. CDR3 nucleotide sequence: TGCAGCCCGGTAGAGGGGGGGAACGCTTTCTTT. Full variable domain (rest looked up from reference TRBV29-1 and TRBJ1-1): SAVISQKPSRDICQRGTSLTIQCQVDSQVTMMFWYRQQPGQSLTLIATANQGSEATYESGFVIDKFPISRPNLTFSTLTVSNMSPEDSSIYLCSPVEGGNAFFGQGTRLTVV.

The sample holds many counts of this clonotype. The rearrangement links TRBV20-1 to TRBJ2-2; 14 bases align to TRBD2. With 3 bases clipped from V and 5 bases from J, the junction kept 5 bases outside the gene matches. The CDR3 runs 16 residues. From germline, CDR1 is DFQATT and CDR2 SNEGSKA (reference sequence). The CDR3 DNA reads as TGCAGTGCTAGGGGACTAGCGGGAGTAAATACCGGGGAGCTGTTTTTT. It yields the protein CSARGLAGVNTGELFF.

The chain couples TRBV7-8 to TRBJ2-1, with 10 nucleotides matching TRBD2. Germline loops: CDR1 SGHVS, CDR2 FQNEAQ. The CDR3 runs to 18 residues. V was pared by 2 bases and J by 1 base, with 8 bases of the junction left unmatched. The CDR3 protein is CASSLHLAGVVSYNEQFF. Here the CDR3 DNA reads TGTGCCAGCAGCTTACATCTAGCGGGAGTAGTGTCCTACAATGAGCAGTTCTTC.

A word on this clonotype: This clone may be a read error of a much larger clone one base away. The V call is TRBV12-3 or TRBV12-4, the J call TRBJ2-7, with D perhaps matching TRBD1 or TRBD2 (5 bases each). The CDR3 is 13 residues long. Deletions cut 6 bases from V and 3 bases from J, with 12 bases between. This CDR3 reads CASSPGPVYEQYF. The CDR3 coding sequence is TGTGCCAGCAGCCCGGGACCGGTCTACGAGCAGTACTTC.

This chain uses TRBV29-1 with TRBJ2-7, with 7 bases lining up with TRBD1. Germline-derived CDR1 and CDR2 are SQVTM and ANQGSEA. The CDR3 is 13 residues long. V lost 6 bases to trimming and J lost 7 bases; unmatched junction nucleotides: 12. CDR3 loop: CSVALGTAWEQYF. DNA for the CDR3: TGCAGCGTAGCCTTAGGGACAGCTTGGGAGCAGTACTTC.

CDR3 region: CASPIAGGSTDTQYF. CDR3 DNA sequence: TGTGCCAGCCCAATAGCGGGAGGGAGCACAGATACGCAGTATTTT. V gene TRBV7-9 combines with J gene TRBJ2-3, with 11 bases that match TRBD2. The CDR3 consists of 15 residues. Germline CDR1 and CDR2: SEHNR and FQNEAQ (reference sequence). Unmatched junction bases numbered 4, after V lost 8 bases and J lost 0 bases.